This T cell receptor (beta chain) is from a study of CD8 T cells in Susac syndrome. Overall study context: The Susac syndrome patients that were sequenced included more than 5 with active disease and 8 or 9 in remission.

About 0.45 to 1 ug RNA was reverse transcribed with random hexamers. TCRdb passed the immunoSEQ multiplex PCR reads through MiXCR, listing each CDR3 protein once. The sample yields about 180,000 distinct CDR3 sequences, approximately 94% seen once. Sequencing of TCR beta was performed on blood CD8+ and CD4+ T cells. Isolation of CD8+ and CD4+ T cells was performed negatively, whereas enrichment of TEMRA cells was done by FACS. Per the germline V gene, CDR1 is SGHRS and CDR2 is YFSETQ. V was pared by 0 bases and J by 3 bases, with 5 bases of the junction left unmatched. The CDR3 is 15 residues long. The chain links TRBV5-1 to TRBJ2-7, with TRBD2 identical over 8 bases. The origin of this receptor is a human donor with Susac syndrome. Sequencing used CD4+ T cells from PBMCs. The CDR3 DNA sequence: TGCGCCAGCAGCTTGGCAGTAGCGGGGAACTACGAGCAGTACTTC. Amino acids: CASSLAVAGNYEQYF.